One sample yielded the 15 T cell receptor beta chains listed below, sequenced in a study of T cells expressing NK-cell markers. TCRdb reprocessed the 5' RACE reads and keeps a single row for each CDR3 protein, giving no DNA. The table for this sample gives about 380,000 distinct CDR3 sequences. Sequenced material: blood T cells: a sorted CD56 or NKG2C T cell subset, CD4+ or CD8+ T cells, or bulk PBMC T cells (not recorded which). Receptor source: a man aged 18-69 years in good health.

The chain has TRBV5-1 and TRBJ2-7. This CDR3 is built from 16 residues. Germline V gives CDR1 SGHRS, CDR2 YFSETQ. The CDR3 here is CASSLAQGLRTYEQYF.

CDR3: CAWVVPGTGGREQYF. The chain couples TRBV30 to TRBJ2-7; TCRdb calls TRBD1, which cannot be checked without DNA. The CDR3 has 15 residues. Per the germline V gene, CDR1 is GTSNPN and CDR2 is SVGIG (reference sequence).

The chain is built from TRBV11-3 and TRBJ2-1; the D call from TCRdb, TRBD1, cannot be confirmed without DNA. The CDR3 has 15 amino acids. Germline V CDR1 and CDR2: SGHNT, YENEEA. The chain's CDR3 is CASSSNRGRNNEQFF.

The J gene is TRBJ2-7, the V gene TRBV7-8; TCRdb reports TRBD1, a call that lacks DNA to check it against. The CDR3 length is 16 residues. Germline V gene data show CDR1 as SGHVS and CDR2 as FQNEAQ. This CDR3 reads CASSLGVSGRAYEQYF. Full variable domain (remainder filled in from reference TRBV7-8 and TRBJ2-7): GAGVSQSPRYKVAKRGQDVALRCDPISGHVSLFWYQQALGQGPEFLTYFQNEAQLDKSGLPSDRFFAERPEGSVSTLKIQRTQQEDSAVYLCASSLGVSGRAYEQYFGPGTRLTVT.

The rearrangement joins TRBV6-5 to TRBJ2-7. Germline V lookup: CDR1 MNHEY, CDR2 SVGAGI. The CDR3 sequence is 14 residues long. CDR3 residues: CASSYSSYAREQYF.

The genes are TRBV27 and TRBJ1-2. Germline V gives CDR1 MNHEY, CDR2 SMNVEV (reference sequence). This CDR3 is 15 amino acids long. This chain's CDR3 is CASTPLGSGNYGYTF.

This chain connects TRBV20-1 to TRBJ1-1; checking the TCRdb D call of TRBD1 is not possible without DNA. The length of the CDR3 is 15 residues. In germline, CDR1 is DFQATT, CDR2 SNEGSKA (reference sequence). The CDR3 spells CSARDRGSGFTEAFF.

The chain recombines TRBV25-1 with TRBJ2-3; as DNA is missing, the TRBD1 call by TCRdb cannot be tested. CDR3 length equals 18 residues. In germline, CDR1 is MGHDK, CDR2 SYGVNS. CDR3 residues: CASSEFLGQGAKTDTQYF.

This chain uses TRBV12-3 or TRBV12-4 with TRBJ1-3; TCRdb returns TRBD1, unconfirmable since there is no DNA. The CDR3 length is 14 residues. CDR3 residues: CASSPRQAGNTIYF.

The V and J genes are TRBV20-1 and TRBJ1-3. CDR3 length equals 13 residues. The V gene's germline CDR1 is DFQATT and CDR2 SNEGSKA (reference sequence). The CDR3: CSALTGSGNTIYF.

The chain links TRBV20-1 to TRBJ2-5; TCRdb's D call, TRBD2, is unchecked because there is no DNA. This CDR3 region has 16 residues. CDR1 is DFQATT, CDR2 SNEGSKA, per germline (reference sequence). The CDR3 reads CSARDFLGANQETQYF.

The V gene is TRBV20-1, the J gene TRBJ2-1; TCRdb selects TRBD2, and the lack of DNA leaves this call unchecked. The CDR3 is 16 residues long. Germline-derived CDR1 and CDR2 are DFQATT and SNEGSKA (reference sequence). CDR3 protein: CSARDAGGFGYNEQFF.

V usage is TRBV5-6 and J usage is TRBJ2-7. CDR1 and CDR2 from the germline V gene are SGHDT and YYEEEE. The CDR3 sequence is 15 residues long. CDR3: CASSLAMGKKWEQYF.

V and J are TRBV10-3 and TRBJ1-6. CDR1 ENHRY and CDR2 SYGVKD come from the germline V gene. CDR3 length equals 12 residues. CDR3 region: CAISGRNSPLHF.

The rearrangement links TRBV27 to TRBJ2-7; TCRdb lists TRBD2, though no DNA is available to test this call. Looked up from germline, CDR1 is MNHEY and CDR2 is SMNVEV (reference sequence). This CDR3 has 13 residues. The CDR3 spells CASRLAGAYEQYF.